This T cell receptor beta chain was sequenced for a study of blood T cell repertoires in COVID-19. Study-wide context: Samples of COVID-19 (acute and convalescent) were obtained from the United States, Italy and Spain. In each case, the material was cDNA or gDNA derived from T cells, B-cell-depleted T cells, or PBMCs.

This clone was observed once. Original data processing: Amplified reference gene primers provided the basis for estimating nucleated cell counts. Here immunoSEQ multiplex PCR was the method, and the copy in TCRdb shows in-frame clones only, minus some. V and J calls and clone size come straight from that table; D and trimming were deduced from the DNA. Of 42,000 or so clones listed, more than 75% are singletons. This CDR3 region has 15 residues. From germline, CDR1 is MNHEY and CDR2 SMNVEV (reference sequence). Trimming at V came to 5 bases and at J to 1 base, leaving 7 bases not matched to a gene. The chain has TRBV27 and TRBJ2-5, with 7 bases matching TRBD2. This TCR came from a man older than 75 with acute or convalescent COVID-19. The sequencing sample was made of peripheral blood. This CDR3 is CASSQRPSGQETQYF. CDR3 in DNA: TGTGCCAGCAGTCAAAGGCCTAGCGGCCAAGAGACCCAGTACTTC.